The 15 T cell receptor beta chains in this list originate from one sample, sequenced in a study of cytotoxic CD8 clonotypes in ibrutinib-treated CLL. The repertoire was sequenced with immunoSEQ multiplex PCR; TCRdb's copy has only in-frame clones and lacks some. In the table there are tens of thousands of clones, about three quarters of which are singletons. The material was PBMCs, obtained at disease progression, from a patient treated with ibrutinib. Receptors originate from a human donor with chronic lymphocytic leukemia.

This clone was seen only once. The V call is TRBV19, the J call TRBJ2-1; unclear D gene. This CDR3 is built from 12 residues. Germline V gene lookup returns CDR1 LNHDA and CDR2 SQIVND (reference sequence). Trimming left V 4 bases short and J 4 bases short, with 5 bases between. The CDR3 is CASSSGYNEQFF. The CDR3 DNA reads TGTGCCAGTAGTAGCGGTTACAATGAGCAGTTCTTC. The variable domain in full, with the rest retrieved from reference TRBV19 and TRBJ2-1, is DGGITQSPKYLFRKEGQNVTLSCEQNLNHDAMYWYRQDPGQGLRLIYYSQIVNDFQKGDIAEGYSVSREKKESFPLTVTSAQKNPTAFYLCASSSGYNEQFFGPGTRLTVL.

The chain recombines TRBV4-1 with TRBJ1-4; D might be TRBD1 (5 bases). CDR1 and CDR2 (germline): MGHRA, YSYEKL. V was trimmed by 4 bases and J by 0 bases, leaving 12 bases between them. CDR3 length equals 16 residues. CDR3 loop: CASSPGQGPTNEKLFF. CDR3 DNA: TGCGCCAGCAGCCCGGGCCAGGGCCCAACTAATGAAAAACTGTTTTTT.

J is TRBJ2-7 and V is TRBV6-5; weak D call: TRBD1 (6 bases). Trimming pared 8 bases from V and 3 bases from J, leaving 11 bases between. The V gene's germline CDR1 is MNHEY and CDR2 SVGAGI. This CDR3 has 12 residues. The CDR3 coding sequence is TGTGCCAGCCGGAACAGGGTCTACGAGCAGTACTTC. Translation: CASRNRVYEQYF.

This clone was counted only a few times. The chain couples TRBV5-8 to TRBJ1-2; 7 nucleotides match TRBD1. The CDR3 extends over 13 amino acids. V gave up 2 bases and J gave up 10 bases; unmatched junction bases: 8. Germline CDR1 reads SGHTS; CDR2 reads YDEGEE. Here the CDR3 reads CASSLGQEVFYTF. In DNA form, the CDR3 reads TGTGCCAGCAGCTTAGGACAGGAGGTTTTCTACACCTTC.

This chain connects TRBV7-8 to TRBJ2-5; 7 bases fit TRBD1. This CDR3 comprises 15 residues. Germline CDR1 and CDR2: SGHVS and FQNEAQ. V lost 1 base, J lost 5 bases, and 7 bases stayed unmatched. CDR3 DNA sequence: TGTGCCAGCAGCTTAGGGTTGGGACAGCAGGAGACCCAGTACTTC. The encoded protein is CASSLGLGQQETQYF. Using reference TRBV7-8 and TRBJ2-5 for the parts outside the CDR3, the full variable domain is GAGVSQSPRYKVAKRGQDVALRCDPISGHVSLFWYQQALGQGPEFLTYFQNEAQLDKSGLPSDRFFAERPEGSVSTLKIQRTQQEDSAVYLCASSLGLGQQETQYFGPGTRLLVL.

This clone was detected only once. This CDR3 is CASRDREQFF. The CDR3 bases are TGTGCCAGCAGGGACAGGGAGCAGTTCTTC. The V gene is TRBV2, the J gene TRBJ2-1; 7 bases match TRBD1. CDR1 SNHLY and CDR2 FYNNEI come from the germline V gene. Trimming cost V 6 bases and J 10 bases; bases outside gene matches: 0. The CDR3 spans 10 residues.

The J gene is TRBJ1-2, the V gene TRBV27; D ambiguous. Trimming shortened V by 0 bases and J by 7 bases, and 12 bases separated the two germline ends. Germline V gives CDR1 MNHEY, CDR2 SMNVEV (reference sequence). The CDR3 is made up of 14 amino acids. The CDR3 sequence is CASSLSGGSSGYTF. In nucleotides, the CDR3 is TGTGCCAGCAGTTTATCGGGAGGGTCTAGTGGCTACACCTTC.

The rearrangement uses TRBV5-6 and TRBJ1-2; 12 bases fit TRBD1. The CDR3 consists of 13 residues. V trimming: 4 bases; J trimming: 7 bases; junction bases outside the gene matches: 2. CDR1 is SGHDT, CDR2 YYEEEE, per germline. The CDR3 protein is CASSRDRGPGYTF. The CDR3 DNA follows: TGTGCCAGCAGCCGGGACAGGGGGCCTGGCTACACCTTC.

V usage is TRBV6-6 and J usage is TRBJ2-7; 13 bases match TRBD2. This CDR3 spans 15 amino acids. CDR1 and CDR2 (germline): MNHNY, SVGAGI (reference sequence). V was pared by 6 bases and J by 6 bases, with 8 bases of the junction left unmatched. The CDR3 bases are TGTGCCAGCAGACTAGCGGGAGGGGAACTGGGCGAGCAGTACTTC. Translated, it gives CASRLAGGELGEQYF.

This chain connects TRBV20-1 to TRBJ1-2; weak D call: TRBD1 (5 bases). The CDR3 consists of 11 residues. Germline V gives CDR1 DFQATT, CDR2 SNEGSKA (reference sequence). With 6 bases removed from V and 6 bases from J, the gap between germline ends came to 11 bases. The CDR3: CSAGRVDGYTF. The CDR3 nucleotides are TGCAGTGCGGGCAGGGTGGATGGCTACACCTTC.

The CDR3 region has the DNA TGTGCCTGGGAATCCGGGACTAGCGGGGGAAGGAATACGCAGTATTTT. Protein product: CAWESGTSGGRNTQYF. This sequence joins TRBV30 and TRBJ2-3; TRBD2 agrees at 14 bases. The J segment lost 7 bases and the V segment lost 5 bases, leaving 11 bases of the junction unmatched. Germline CDR1 GTSNPN, CDR2 SVGIG (reference sequence). This CDR3 contains 16 residues.

The J gene is TRBJ2-1, the V gene TRBV18; unclear D gene. V dropped 0 bases and J dropped 5 bases, with 14 bases sitting between them. Germline values: CDR1 KGHSH, CDR2 LQKENI. There are 16 residues in the CDR3. Written as DNA, the CDR3 is TGTGCCAGCTCACCACCATCCCTTTCACAGCACAATGAGCAGTTCTTC. As protein: CASSPPSLSQHNEQFF.

The J gene is TRBJ1-1, the V gene TRBV5-6; no firm D call. The CDR3 loop spans 17 amino acids. The germline V and J ends were trimmed by 0 bases and 3 bases, with 18 bases remaining between them. The V gene's germline CDR1 is SGHDT and CDR2 YYEEEE. CDR3 in DNA: TGTGCCAGCAGCTTGGAATCGGGTTCTAGGGTACACACTGAAGCTTTCTTT. Amino acid sequence: CASSLESGSRVHTEAFF. Variable domain in full (rest from reference TRBV5-6 and TRBJ1-1): DAGVTQSPTHLIKTRGQQVTLRCSPKSGHDTVSWYQQALGQGPQFIFQYYEEEERQRGNFPDRFSGHQFPNYSSELNVNALLLGDSALYLCASSLESGSRVHTEAFFGQGTRLTVV.

The chain joins TRBV5-1 to TRBJ1-3; maybe TRBD1 (6 bases). V gave up 4 bases and J gave up 4 bases, with 12 bases separating them. The germline CDR1 and CDR2 sequences are SGHRS and YFSETQ. CDR3 size: 14 residues. The CDR3 spells CASSTGTLGNTIYF. Here the CDR3 DNA reads TGCGCCAGCAGCACCGGGACACTAGGAAACACCATATATTTT.

The CDR3 reads CASSFLRTEQFF. The CDR3 region has the DNA TGTGCCAGCAGCTTTTTACGGACTGAGCAGTTCTTC. J is TRBJ2-1 and V is TRBV7-9; unclear D gene. The CDR3 spans 12 residues. V was trimmed by 3 bases and J by 9 bases, leaving 9 bases between them. Germline CDR1 SEHNR, CDR2 FQNEAQ (reference sequence). The full variable domain, in which reference TRBV7-9 and TRBJ2-1 provide the parts outside the CDR3, is DTGVSQNPRHKITKRGQNVTFRCDPISEHNRLYWYRQTLGQGPEFLTYFQNEAQLEKSRLLSDRFSAERPKGSFSTLEIQRTEQGDSAMYLCASSFLRTEQFFGPGTRLTVL.